The sequence of this T cell receptor beta chain was determined in a study of CD8 T cells in ankylosing spondylitis. Whole-study results and caveats: Those disease-linked clones were CD8+; they were also relatively rare in peripheral blood. Past research had described some motif variants in reactive arthritis synovial fluid and blood. What seemed typical of ankylosing spondylitis blood was a TCR beta motif built from about 8 highly homologous variants.

Making use of molecular barcodes, quantitative 5'-RACE generated TCR beta libraries. TCRdb independently ran MiXCR on the 5' RACE reads; one entry per CDR3 protein. The data hold approximately 100,000 distinct CDR3 sequences, with about 8.5% observed a single time. Trimming removed 7 bases from V and 2 bases from J, with 16 bases in between. Germline V gene data show CDR1 as GTSNPN and CDR2 as SVGIG (reference sequence). The CDR3 spans 14 residues. For this clonotype: As yet, its antigen is unknown. Just one base apart from a much larger clone, this may be a read error.

This receptor was identified in a male donor with ankylosing spondylitis or in good health (not recorded which). J is TRBJ2-3 and V is TRBV30; D is ambiguous. The sample was blood, either unsorted or a sorted T cell fraction (not recorded which). The DNA of the CDR3 is TGTGCCTATACCGCAGTGGGCGTCACAGATACGCAGTATTTT. Translating it yields CAYTAVGVTDTQYF.